This is a list of T cell receptor beta chains from one sample in a study of blood T cell repertoires in COVID-19. TCRdb keeps only in-frame clones here, not all; method: immunoSEQ multiplex PCR. Of 310,000 or so clones detected, 87% appear once; the ten largest clones hold around 8.9%. Sequenced: peripheral blood. The source of these receptors is a man aged 25 to 40 with COVID-19, enrolled during active disease. Each CDR3 is given with its conserved first and last residue. A D gene is named only where the DNA matches it firmly. Clone size appears in some rows only: once, few, many, or a class for an expanded clone.

clone size | D gene | J gene | V gene | CDR3 DNA | CDR3 protein
- | - | TRBJ2-6 | TRBV19 | TGTGCCAGTAGTATAGGATTTGGCCCTTCTGGGGCCAACGTCCTGACTTTC | CASSIGFGPSGANVLTF
- | - | TRBJ1-4 | TRBV12-3/TRBV12-4 | TGTGCCAGCAGTTCCAGTGAAAAACTGTTTTTT | CASSSSEKLFF
- | - | TRBJ2-7 | TRBV5-1 | TGCGCCAGCAGCCGACAACCCGACAGCTACGAGCAGTACTTC | CASSRQPDSYEQYF
- | - | TRBJ1-5 | TRBV10-3 | TGTGCCATCAGTGAGTCGGGGGAGGACAATCAGCCCCAGCATTTT | CAISESGEDNQPQHF
- | - | TRBJ1-4 | TRBV28 | TGTGCCAGCAATGTGCAGGGAGGAGAAAAACTGTTTTTT | CASNVQGGEKLFF
- | - | TRBJ2-3 | TRBV6-2/TRBV6-3 | TGTGCCAGCAGTTACTACGGGACAGATACGCAGTATTTT | CASSYYGTDTQYF
- | - | TRBJ1-4 | TRBV18 | TGTGCCAGCTCACCTGGCTTGGAGGGTAGGGGTGAAAAACTGTTTTTT | CASSPGLEGRGEKLFF
- | TRBD1 | TRBJ2-2 | TRBV7-8 | TGTGCCAGCAGCTCGCGGACAGGGGACAACACCGGGGAGCTGTTTTTT | CASSSRTGDNTGELFF
- | - | TRBJ2-3 | TRBV11-1 | TGTGCCAGCAGCTTAGCCCCGTCAGGGTGGACAGATACGCAGTATTTT | CASSLAPSGWTDTQYF
- | TRBD2 | TRBJ2-7 | TRBV2 | TGTGCCAGCAGTGAAGCCCTAGCGGGGGTACTCTACGAGCAGTACTTC | CASSEALAGVLYEQYF
- | TRBD1 | TRBJ2-7 | TRBV5-5 | TGTGCCAGCAGTTCGGGGCGACAGGGGTTTTTCGACGAGCAGTACTTC | CASSSGRQGFFDEQYF
- | TRBD2 | TRBJ2-1 | TRBV20-1 | TGCAGTGCTAGTACGACCTGGACTAGCGGGCCCAATGAGCAGTTCTTC | CSASTTWTSGPNEQFF
- | TRBD1 | TRBJ2-1 | TRBV19 | TGTGCCAGTAGTATAGTAACAGGGGTGAGGAATGAGCAGTTCTTC | CASSIVTGVRNEQFF
- | TRBD2 | TRBJ2-7 | TRBV5-4 | TGTGCCAGCAGCTTGGCCGGGGGGGCGAGGGAGCAGTACTTC | CASSLAGGAREQYF
- | TRBD1 | TRBJ2-5 | TRBV7-9 | TGTGCCAGCAGCTTAGGTTCCCCAGGGGGCGGCGAGACCCAGTACTTC | CASSLGSPGGGETQYF
- | TRBD1 | TRBJ1-2 | TRBV27 | TGTGCCAGCAGAGGGACAGCAGCTAACTATGGCTACACCTTC | CASRGTAANYGYTF
- | - | TRBJ1-3 | TRBV15 | TGTGCCACCAGCAGAGACAAGTTAGTTGCCGGAAACACCATATATTTT | CATSRDKLVAGNTIYF
- | - | TRBJ1-3 | TRBV7-2 | TGTGCCAGCAGCTTAAGATGGGGGGGATCATCTAGTTCTGGAAACACCATATATTTT | CASSLRWGGSSSSGNTIYF
- | - | TRBJ1-2 | TRBV6-5 | TGTGCCAGCAGTTACTCGGGCACCAGCTATGGCTACACCTTC | CASSYSGTSYGYTF
- | TRBD1 | TRBJ2-3 | TRBV5-5 | TGTGCCAGCAGCTTGGTGGGGACAGGGTGGGCGGATACGCAGTATTTT | CASSLVGTGWADTQYF
- | TRBD1 | TRBJ2-7 | TRBV5-1 | TGCGCCAGCAGCTTCCAGGGGGCCTCCTACGAGCAGTACTTC | CASSFQGASYEQYF
- | - | TRBJ1-1 | TRBV25-1 | TGTGCCAGCAGACGGGGAAATTCGAACACTGAAGCTTTCTTT | CASRRGNSNTEAFF
once | TRBD1 | TRBJ2-1 | TRBV4-1 | TGCGCCAGCAGCCAAGTCGGCAGGGGGAACAACAATGAGCAGTTCTTC | CASSQVGRGNNNEQFF
- | - | TRBJ1-1 | TRBV20-1 | TGCAGTGCTAGTCGCCAGGGCCCTGAAGCTTTCTTT | CSASRQGPEAFF
- | - | TRBJ2-3 | TRBV10-1 | TGCGCCAGCACCAGGGGCGCCCAATACACAGATACGCAGTATTTT | CASTRGAQYTDTQYF
- | - | TRBJ2-3 | TRBV4-3 | TGCGCCAGCAGCCAAGGCCTTATTACCGGGGATACGCAGTATTTT | CASSQGLITGDTQYF
- | - | TRBJ1-2 | TRBV9 | TGTGCCAGCAGCGTAGCTCGGGAGGATCAAAATGGCTACACCTTC | CASSVAREDQNGYTF
- | - | TRBJ2-7 | TRBV18 | TGTGCCAGCTCACCCAACCGGGACTCCCTCAACGAGCAGTACTTC | CASSPNRDSLNEQYF
- | TRBD2 | TRBJ2-5 | TRBV11-2 | TGTGCCAGCAGCTTAGGGCTAGCGGGAGTGGAGACCCAGTACTTC | CASSLGLAGVETQYF
- | - | TRBJ1-5 | TRBV7-8 | TGTGCCAGCAGCCCCACCTCTGCGGGAGTAGGTCAGCCCCAGCATTTT | CASSPTSAGVGQPQHF
- | TRBD1 | TRBJ2-1 | TRBV9 | TGTGCCAGCAGCCCCGGGACAGGGGGCCTTCTTTCCTACAATGAGCAGTTCTTC | CASSPGTGGLLSYNEQFF
- | TRBD2 | TRBJ2-1 | TRBV7-8 | TGTGCCAGCAGCCCCAATGGGCTAGCGGGGAGCTCCTACAATGAGCAGTTCTTC | CASSPNGLAGSSYNEQFF
- | TRBD2 | TRBJ2-1 | TRBV7-9 | TGTGCCAGCAGCGCCCCTTTAGCGGGAGGGCCCTACAATGAGCAGTTCTTC | CASSAPLAGGPYNEQFF
- | - | TRBJ2-7 | TRBV28 | TGTGCCAGCAGTTTATCTTCGGCAGGCCACTCCTACGAGCAGTACTTC | CASSLSSAGHSYEQYF